Below, 8 T cell receptor beta chains from the same sample are listed, as sequenced in a study of kidney transplant recipient with SARS-CoV-2 infection. TCRdb fed the reads into MiXCR, producing one record per CDR3 protein. Altogether fewer than 250,000 distinct CDR3 sequences are present, around 30% being singletons, with the ten largest covering more than 6.5%. The sequenced sample was a blood sample, obtained at baseline and on roughly day 110 from a kidney transplant recipient. These TCRs come from a male patient aged 25 to 39 who had COVID-19 and was a kidney transplant recipient. Certain T cells may be donor cells from the graft.

This clonotype came up many times. This chain uses TRBV4-2 with TRBJ2-7; D possibly matches TRBD1 or TRBD2 (5 bases each). Per germline, CDR1 LGHNA and CDR2 YNFKEQ. V gave up 4 bases and J gave up 4 bases, with 17 bases separating them. The CDR3 contains 15 residues. The CDR3 here is CASSPVGGQGYEQYF. The CDR3, as DNA: TGTGCCAGCAGCCCAGTGGGCGGGCAGGGATACGAGCAGTACTTC.

With regard to this clonotype: This may arise from a read error, as a much more abundant clone is one base away. The chain couples TRBV11-2 to TRBJ1-6; D unresolved. The germline V and J ends were trimmed by 3 bases and 7 bases, with 22 bases remaining between them. The CDR3 contains 18 residues. CDR1 and CDR2 from the germline V gene are SGHAT and FQNNGV. The CDR3 coding sequence is TGTGCCAGCAGCTTCAGTAAGGACCGCAGGAGGGCGAATTCACCCCTCCACTTT. It specifies CASSFSKDRRRANSPLHF. Supplemented by reference TRBV11-2 and TRBJ1-6, the full variable domain reads EAGVAQSPRYKIIEKRQSVAFWCNPISGHATLYWYQQILGQGPKLLIQFQNNGVVDDSQLPKDRFSAERLKGVDSTLKIQPAKLEDSAVYLCASSFSKDRRRANSPLHFGNGTRLTVT.

The rearrangement links TRBV11-1 to TRBJ1-2, with D uncertain. Germline lookup yields CDR1 SGHAT and CDR2 FQDESV (reference sequence). Trimming cost V 5 bases and J 4 bases, with 23 bases left between them. The CDR3 runs to 17 residues. The CDR3 region has the DNA TGTGCCAGCAGCGAGCCGGCTAAGGCTGGAAAGACCTATGGCTACACCTTC. As protein: CASSEPAKAGKTYGYTF.

Details on this clonotype: A much larger clone differs from this one at a single base, so this may be a read error. Likely a read error: the CDR3 ends without its conserved phenylalanine or tryptophan. The chain recombines TRBV12-3 or TRBV12-4 with TRBJ2-1; D is possibly TRBD2 (5 bases). The CDR3 has 12 amino acids. The V end was cut by 3 bases, the J end by 9 bases, with 9 bases between. The CDR3 DNA is TGTGCCAGCAGTTTGGACGCGGGTGAGCAGTTCTAC. It specifies CASSLDAGEQFY.

A remark on this clonotype: This may be a read error: a much more frequent sequence differs by one nucleotide. The chain is built from TRBV11-3 and TRBJ1-2; D gene uncertain. The length of the CDR3 is 17 residues. Germline CDR1 SGHNT, CDR2 YENEEA. Trimming took 5 bases from V and 4 from J, leaving 23 bases between them. CDR3: CASSKMLGLGKTYGYTF. The DNA for the CDR3 is TGTGCCAGCAGCAAGATGCTCGGTCTCGGAAAGACCTATGGCTACACCTTC. The full variable domain, with the rest looked up from reference TRBV11-3 and TRBJ1-2, is EAGVVQSPRYKIIEKKQPVAFWCNPISGHNTLYWYLQNLGQGPELLIRYENEEAVDDSQLPKDRFSAERLKGVDSTLKIQPAELGDSAVYLCASSKMLGLGKTYGYTFGSGTRLTVV.

V and J are TRBV20-1 and TRBJ2-3; D perhaps matches TRBD2 (5 bases). The CDR3 extends over 13 amino acids. Trimming shortened V by 3 bases and J by 4 bases, and 11 bases separated the two germline ends. Germline assignment: CDR1 DFQATT and CDR2 SNEGSKA (reference sequence). The CDR3 region is CSASTGFSDTQYF. In nucleotides, the CDR3 is TGCAGTGCTAGTACGGGGTTTTCAGATACGCAGTATTTT.

A remark on this clonotype: A much larger clonotype is one base distant, so this may be a read error. The V and J genes are TRBV6-5 and TRBJ1-2; D unresolved. With 6 bases removed from V and 6 bases from J, the gap between germline ends came to 11 bases. This CDR3 region has 12 residues. Germline V lookup: CDR1 MNHEY, CDR2 SVGAGI. The CDR3: CASSGRNNGYTF. The CDR3 DNA reads as TGTGCCAGCAGCGGACGGAACAATGGCTACACCTTC.

This clonotype was picked up many times. The rearrangement uses TRBV5-1 and TRBJ2-2; 8 bases align to TRBD2. Germline CDR1 reads SGHRS; CDR2 reads YFSETQ. J was trimmed by 6 bases and V by 6 bases; bases with no gene match: 10. This CDR3 has 15 amino acids. The CDR3 DNA follows: TGCGCCAGCAAGGCGGGAGGACCACTCGCCGGGGAGCTGTTTTTT. It is translated as CASKAGGPLAGELFF.